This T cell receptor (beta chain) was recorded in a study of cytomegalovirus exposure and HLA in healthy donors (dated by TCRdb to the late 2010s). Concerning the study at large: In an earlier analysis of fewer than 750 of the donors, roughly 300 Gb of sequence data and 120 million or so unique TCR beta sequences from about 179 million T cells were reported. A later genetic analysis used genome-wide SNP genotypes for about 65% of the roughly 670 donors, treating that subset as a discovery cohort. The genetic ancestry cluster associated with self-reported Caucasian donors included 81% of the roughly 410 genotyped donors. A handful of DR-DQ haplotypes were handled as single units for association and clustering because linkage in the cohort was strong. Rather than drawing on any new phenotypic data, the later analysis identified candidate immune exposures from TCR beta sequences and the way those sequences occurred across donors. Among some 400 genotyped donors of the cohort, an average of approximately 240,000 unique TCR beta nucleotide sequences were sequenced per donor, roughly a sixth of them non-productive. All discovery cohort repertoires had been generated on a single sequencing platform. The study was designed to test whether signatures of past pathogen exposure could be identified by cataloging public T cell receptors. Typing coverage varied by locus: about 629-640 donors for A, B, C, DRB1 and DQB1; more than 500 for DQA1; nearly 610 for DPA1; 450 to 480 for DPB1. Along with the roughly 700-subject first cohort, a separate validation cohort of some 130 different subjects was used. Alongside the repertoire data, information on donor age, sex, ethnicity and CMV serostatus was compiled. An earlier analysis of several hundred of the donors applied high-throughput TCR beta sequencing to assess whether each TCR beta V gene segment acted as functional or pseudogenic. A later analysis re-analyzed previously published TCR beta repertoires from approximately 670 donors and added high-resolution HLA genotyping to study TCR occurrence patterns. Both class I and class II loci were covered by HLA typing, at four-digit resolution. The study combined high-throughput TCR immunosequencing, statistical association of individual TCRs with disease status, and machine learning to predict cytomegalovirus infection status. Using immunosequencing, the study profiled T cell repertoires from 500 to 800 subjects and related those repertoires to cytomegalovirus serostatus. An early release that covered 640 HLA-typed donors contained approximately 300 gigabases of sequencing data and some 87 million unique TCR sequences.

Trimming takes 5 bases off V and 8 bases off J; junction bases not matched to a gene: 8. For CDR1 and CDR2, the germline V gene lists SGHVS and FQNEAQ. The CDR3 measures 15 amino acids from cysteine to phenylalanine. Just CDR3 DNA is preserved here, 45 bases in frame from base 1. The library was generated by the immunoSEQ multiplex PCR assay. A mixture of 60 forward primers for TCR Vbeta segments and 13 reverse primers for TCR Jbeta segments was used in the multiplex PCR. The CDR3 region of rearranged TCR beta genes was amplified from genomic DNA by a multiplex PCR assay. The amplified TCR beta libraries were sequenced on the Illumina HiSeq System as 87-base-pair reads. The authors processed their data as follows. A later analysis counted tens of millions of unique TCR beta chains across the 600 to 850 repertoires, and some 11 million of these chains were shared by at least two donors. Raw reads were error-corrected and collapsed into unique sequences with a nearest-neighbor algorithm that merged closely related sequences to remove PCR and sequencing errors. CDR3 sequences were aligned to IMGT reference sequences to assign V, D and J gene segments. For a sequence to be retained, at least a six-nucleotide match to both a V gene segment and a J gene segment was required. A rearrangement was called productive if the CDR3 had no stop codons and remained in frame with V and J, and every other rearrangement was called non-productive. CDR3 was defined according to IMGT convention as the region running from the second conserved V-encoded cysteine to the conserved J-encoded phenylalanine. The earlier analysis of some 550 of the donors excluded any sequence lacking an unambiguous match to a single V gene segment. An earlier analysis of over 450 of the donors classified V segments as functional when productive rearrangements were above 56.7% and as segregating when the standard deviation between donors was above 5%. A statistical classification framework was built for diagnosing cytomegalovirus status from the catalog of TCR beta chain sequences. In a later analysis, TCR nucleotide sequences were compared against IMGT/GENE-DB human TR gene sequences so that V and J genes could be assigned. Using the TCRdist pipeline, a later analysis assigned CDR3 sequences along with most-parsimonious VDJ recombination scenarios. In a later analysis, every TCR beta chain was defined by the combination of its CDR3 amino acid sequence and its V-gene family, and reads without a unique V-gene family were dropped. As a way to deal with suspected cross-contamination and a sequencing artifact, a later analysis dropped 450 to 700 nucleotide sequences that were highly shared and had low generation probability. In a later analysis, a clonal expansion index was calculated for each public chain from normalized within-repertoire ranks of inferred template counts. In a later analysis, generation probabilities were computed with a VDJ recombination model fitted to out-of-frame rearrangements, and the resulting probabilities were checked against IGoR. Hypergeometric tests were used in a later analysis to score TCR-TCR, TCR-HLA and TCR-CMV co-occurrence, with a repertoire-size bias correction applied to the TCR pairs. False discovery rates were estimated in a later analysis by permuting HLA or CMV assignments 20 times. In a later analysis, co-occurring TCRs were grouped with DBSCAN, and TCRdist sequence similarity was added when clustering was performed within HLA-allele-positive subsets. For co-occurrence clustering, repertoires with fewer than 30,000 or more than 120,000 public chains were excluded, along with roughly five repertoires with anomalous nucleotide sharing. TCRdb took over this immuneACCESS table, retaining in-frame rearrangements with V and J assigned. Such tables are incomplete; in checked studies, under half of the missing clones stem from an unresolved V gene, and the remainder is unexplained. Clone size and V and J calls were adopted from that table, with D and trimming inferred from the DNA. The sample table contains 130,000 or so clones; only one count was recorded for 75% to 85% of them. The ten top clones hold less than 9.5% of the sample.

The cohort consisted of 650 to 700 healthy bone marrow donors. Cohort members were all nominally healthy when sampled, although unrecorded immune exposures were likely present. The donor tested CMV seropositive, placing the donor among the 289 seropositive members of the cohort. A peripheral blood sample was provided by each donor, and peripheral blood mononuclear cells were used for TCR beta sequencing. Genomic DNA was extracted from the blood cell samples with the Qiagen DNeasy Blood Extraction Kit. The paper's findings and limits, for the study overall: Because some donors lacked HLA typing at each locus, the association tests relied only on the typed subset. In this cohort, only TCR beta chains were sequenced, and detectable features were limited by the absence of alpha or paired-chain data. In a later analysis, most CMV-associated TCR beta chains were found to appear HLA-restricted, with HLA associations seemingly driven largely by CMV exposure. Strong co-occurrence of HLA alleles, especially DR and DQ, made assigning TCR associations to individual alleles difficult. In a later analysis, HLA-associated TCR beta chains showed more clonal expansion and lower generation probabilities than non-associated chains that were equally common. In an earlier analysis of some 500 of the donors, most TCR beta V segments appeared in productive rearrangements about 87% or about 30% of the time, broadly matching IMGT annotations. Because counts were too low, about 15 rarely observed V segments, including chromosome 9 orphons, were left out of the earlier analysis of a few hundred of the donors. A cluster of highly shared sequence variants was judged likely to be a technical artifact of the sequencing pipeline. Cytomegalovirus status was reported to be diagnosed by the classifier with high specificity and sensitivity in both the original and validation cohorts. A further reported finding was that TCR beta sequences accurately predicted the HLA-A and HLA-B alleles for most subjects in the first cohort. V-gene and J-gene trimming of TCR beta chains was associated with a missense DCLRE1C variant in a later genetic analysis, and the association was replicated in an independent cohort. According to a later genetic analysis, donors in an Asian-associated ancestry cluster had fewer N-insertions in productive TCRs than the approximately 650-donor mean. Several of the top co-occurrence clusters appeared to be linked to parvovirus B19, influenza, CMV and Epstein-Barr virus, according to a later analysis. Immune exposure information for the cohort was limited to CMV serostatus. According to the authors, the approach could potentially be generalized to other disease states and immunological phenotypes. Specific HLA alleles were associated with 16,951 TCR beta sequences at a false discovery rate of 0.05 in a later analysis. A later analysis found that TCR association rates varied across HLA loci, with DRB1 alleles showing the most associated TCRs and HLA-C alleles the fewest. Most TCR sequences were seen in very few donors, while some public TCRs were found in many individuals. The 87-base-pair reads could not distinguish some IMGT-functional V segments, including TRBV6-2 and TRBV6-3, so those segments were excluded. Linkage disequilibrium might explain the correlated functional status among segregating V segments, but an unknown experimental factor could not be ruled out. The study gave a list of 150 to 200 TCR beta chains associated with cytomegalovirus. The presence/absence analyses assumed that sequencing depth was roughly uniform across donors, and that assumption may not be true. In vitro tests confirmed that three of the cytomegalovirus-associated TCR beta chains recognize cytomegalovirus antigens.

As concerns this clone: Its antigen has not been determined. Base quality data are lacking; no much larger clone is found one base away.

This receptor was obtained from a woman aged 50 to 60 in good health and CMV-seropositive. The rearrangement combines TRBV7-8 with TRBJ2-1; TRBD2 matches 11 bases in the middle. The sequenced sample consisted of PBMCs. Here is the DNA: TGTGCCAGCAGCACTCTTAGCGGGGGGGGCTATGAGCAGTTCTTC. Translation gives CASSTLSGGGYEQFF. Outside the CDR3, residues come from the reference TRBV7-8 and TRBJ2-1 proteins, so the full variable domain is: GAGVSQSPRYKVAKRGQDVALRCDPISGHVSLFWYQQALGQGPEFLTYFQNEAQLDKSGLPSDRFFAERPEGSVSTLKIQRTQQEDSAVYLCASSTLSGGGYEQFFGPGTRLTVL.